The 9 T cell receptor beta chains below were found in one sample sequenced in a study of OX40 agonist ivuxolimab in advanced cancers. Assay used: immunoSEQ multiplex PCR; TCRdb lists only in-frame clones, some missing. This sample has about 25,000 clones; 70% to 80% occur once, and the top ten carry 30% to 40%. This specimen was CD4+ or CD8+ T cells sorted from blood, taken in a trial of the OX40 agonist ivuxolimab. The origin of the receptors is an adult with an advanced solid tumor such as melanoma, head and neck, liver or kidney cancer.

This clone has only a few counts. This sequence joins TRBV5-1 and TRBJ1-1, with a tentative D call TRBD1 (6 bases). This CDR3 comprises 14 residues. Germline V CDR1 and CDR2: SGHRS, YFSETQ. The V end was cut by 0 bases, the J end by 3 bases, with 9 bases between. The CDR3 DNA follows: TGCGCCAGCAGCTTGGCAGGGGCGTACACTGAAGCTTTCTTT. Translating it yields CASSLAGAYTEAFF.

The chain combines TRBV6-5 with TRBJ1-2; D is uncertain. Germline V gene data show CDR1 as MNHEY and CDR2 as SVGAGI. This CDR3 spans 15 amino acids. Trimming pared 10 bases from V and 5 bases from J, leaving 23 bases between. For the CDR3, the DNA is TGTGCCACACACCCGAGGGCCGGGCAACGGTATGGCTACACCTTC. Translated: CATHPRAGQRYGYTF.

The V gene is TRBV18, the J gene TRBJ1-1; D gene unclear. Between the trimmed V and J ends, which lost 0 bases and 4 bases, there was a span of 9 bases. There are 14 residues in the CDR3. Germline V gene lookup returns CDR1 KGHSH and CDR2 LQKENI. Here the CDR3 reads CASSPPPIATEAFF. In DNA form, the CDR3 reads TGTGCCAGCTCACCACCACCGATAGCCACTGAAGCTTTCTTT.

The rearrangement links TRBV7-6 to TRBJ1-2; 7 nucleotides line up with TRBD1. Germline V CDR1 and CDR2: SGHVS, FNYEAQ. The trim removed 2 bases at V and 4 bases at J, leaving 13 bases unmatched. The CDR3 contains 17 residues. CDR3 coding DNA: TGTGCCAGCAGCTTATTAGACAGGGTGTCGAGTACCTATGGCTACACCTTC. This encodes CASSLLDRVSSTYGYTF.

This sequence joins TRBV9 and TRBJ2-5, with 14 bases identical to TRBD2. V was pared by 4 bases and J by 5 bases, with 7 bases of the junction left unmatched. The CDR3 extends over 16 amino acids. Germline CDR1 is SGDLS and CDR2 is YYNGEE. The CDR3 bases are TGTGCCAGCAGCTACCGACTAGCGGGAGGGGGGGAGACCCAGTACTTC. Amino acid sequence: CASSYRLAGGGETQYF.

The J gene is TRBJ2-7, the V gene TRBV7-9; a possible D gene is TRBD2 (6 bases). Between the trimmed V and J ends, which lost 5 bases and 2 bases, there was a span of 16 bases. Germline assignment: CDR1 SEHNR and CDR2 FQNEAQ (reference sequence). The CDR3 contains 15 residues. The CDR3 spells CASSVGGGTTYEQYF. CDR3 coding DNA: TGTGCCAGCAGCGTGGGAGGTGGTACCACCTACGAGCAGTACTTC.

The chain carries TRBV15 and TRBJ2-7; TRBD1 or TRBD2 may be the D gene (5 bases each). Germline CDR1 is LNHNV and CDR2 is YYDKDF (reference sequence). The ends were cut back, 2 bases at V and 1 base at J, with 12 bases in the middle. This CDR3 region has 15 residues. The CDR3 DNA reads TGTGCCACCAGCAGAAACCGGGACGGTTCCTACGAGCAGTACTTC. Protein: CATSRNRDGSYEQYF.

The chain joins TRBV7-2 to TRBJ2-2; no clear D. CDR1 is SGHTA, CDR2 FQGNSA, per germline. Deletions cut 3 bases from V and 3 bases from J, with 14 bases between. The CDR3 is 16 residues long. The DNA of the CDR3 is TGTGCCAGCAGCTTGTCACACGACACTTACACCGGGGAGCTGTTTTTT. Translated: CASSLSHDTYTGELFF.

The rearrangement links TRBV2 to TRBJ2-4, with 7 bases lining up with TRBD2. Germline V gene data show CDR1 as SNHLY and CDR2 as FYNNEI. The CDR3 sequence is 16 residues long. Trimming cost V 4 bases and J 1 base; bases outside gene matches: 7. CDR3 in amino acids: CASSVSGIEAKNIQYF. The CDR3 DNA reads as TGTGCCAGCAGTGTCAGCGGGATTGAGGCCAAAAACATTCAGTACTTC.